The 8 T cell receptor beta chains reported below all come from one sample, sequenced in a study of blood T cell repertoires in COVID-19. Produced via immunoSEQ multiplex PCR; TCRdb's table is partial and in-frame only. Found here are about 670,000 clones, 85% to 90% of them singletons; the top ten hold around 0.3%. The sample was peripheral blood. Source of these receptors: a woman aged 18-29 years with acute or convalescent COVID-19.

The chain combines TRBV9 with TRBJ2-5; TRBD1 matches 7 bases. V trimming: 3 bases; J trimming: 5 bases; junction bases outside the gene matches: 10. The V gene's germline CDR1 is SGDLS and CDR2 YYNGEE. The CDR3 sequence is 15 residues long. The CDR3 DNA follows: TGTGCCAGCAGCGGAGCCGGGACAGAGGGGGAGACCCAGTACTTC. Its protein product is CASSGAGTEGETQYF.

This clone was observed once. Here the CDR3 DNA reads TGTGCCAGCAGTGAAGGGTTCAGCGTTCTCAGCGGCAATCAGCCCCAGCATTTT. Translating it yields CASSEGFSVLSGNQPQHF. This chain links TRBV2 with TRBJ1-5; D uncertain. V lost 1 base and J 2 bases, leaving 18 bases between the germline ends. This CDR3 has 18 residues. Germline V gene sequence: CDR1 SNHLY, CDR2 FYNNEI.

The chain joins TRBV5-1 to TRBJ2-1; D is undetermined. This CDR3 has 16 residues. With 1 base removed from V and 0 bases from J, the gap between germline ends came to 11 bases. Germline V lookup: CDR1 SGHRS, CDR2 YFSETQ. DNA for the CDR3: TGCGCCAGCAGCTTGCTCCAATCGAGCTCCTACAATGAGCAGTTCTTC. It yields the protein CASSLLQSSSYNEQFF.

The chain couples TRBV7-9 to TRBJ2-2; no definite D call. V was cut by 6 bases and J by 10 bases, with 9 bases left in between. CDR1 and CDR2 from the germline V gene are SEHNR and FQNEAQ (reference sequence). The CDR3 consists of 11 residues. The CDR3 DNA reads TGTGCCAGCAGTCCGTTGGCGGAGCTGTTTTTT. Protein product: CASSPLAELFF.

This clone appeared once. The chain has TRBV6-1 and TRBJ1-5; a possible D gene is TRBD1 (6 bases). Looked up from germline, CDR1 is MNHNS and CDR2 is SASEGT. Trimming shortened V by 3 bases and J by 4 bases, and 16 bases separated the two germline ends. This CDR3 comprises 16 residues. CDR3 in amino acids: CASSEQGRLENQPQHF. Here the CDR3 DNA reads TGTGCCAGCAGTGAGCAGGGGCGCTTGGAGAATCAGCCCCAGCATTTT.

The rearrangement joins TRBV19 to TRBJ1-1; D perhaps matches TRBD1 (5 bases). Trimming removed 6 bases from V and 5 bases from J, with 13 bases in between. This CDR3 is 13 amino acids long. CDR1 is LNHDA, CDR2 SQIVND, per germline (reference sequence). The CDR3 here is CASRTGGETEAFF. The DNA for the CDR3 is TGTGCCAGTAGAACGGGGGGTGAGACTGAAGCTTTCTTT.

This clone was observed once. The chain has TRBV5-1 and TRBJ1-2, with TRBD1 identical over 9 bases. The CDR3 extends over 14 amino acids. V shed 4 bases, J shed 7 bases, and the junction held 8 bases outside the gene matches. Germline CDR1 and CDR2: SGHRS and YFSETQ. The CDR3 loop reads CASSPDRGFFGYTF. CDR3 nucleotides: TGCGCCAGCAGCCCAGACAGGGGGTTCTTTGGCTACACCTTC.

The chain joins TRBV7-9 to TRBJ2-7; 9 bases fit TRBD1. Germline V lookup: CDR1 SEHNR, CDR2 FQNEAQ (reference sequence). The trim removed 4 bases at V and 4 bases at J, leaving 5 bases unmatched. This CDR3 region has 14 residues. CDR3 sequence: CASSSQGAQYEQYF. The DNA for the CDR3 is TGTGCCAGCAGCTCACAGGGGGCGCAGTACGAGCAGTACTTC.